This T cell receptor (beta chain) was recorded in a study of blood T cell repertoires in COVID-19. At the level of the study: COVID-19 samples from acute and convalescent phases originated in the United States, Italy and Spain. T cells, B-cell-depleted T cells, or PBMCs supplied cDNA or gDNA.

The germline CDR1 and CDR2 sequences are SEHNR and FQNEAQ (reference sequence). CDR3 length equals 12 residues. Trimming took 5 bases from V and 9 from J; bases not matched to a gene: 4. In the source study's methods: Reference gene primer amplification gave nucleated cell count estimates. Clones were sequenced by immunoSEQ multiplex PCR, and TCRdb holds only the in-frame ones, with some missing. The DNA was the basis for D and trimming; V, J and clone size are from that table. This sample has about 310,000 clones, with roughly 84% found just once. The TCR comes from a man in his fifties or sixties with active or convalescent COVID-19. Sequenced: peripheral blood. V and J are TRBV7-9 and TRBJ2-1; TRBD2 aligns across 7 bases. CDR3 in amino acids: CASSLLAAEQFF. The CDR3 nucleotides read TGTGCCAGCAGCCTCCTAGCGGCTGAGCAGTTCTTC.